The 12 T cell receptor beta chains below were found in one sample sequenced in a study of T cells in Graves' hyperthyroidism and ophthalmopathy. Researchers amplified the TCR beta CDR3 regions from RNA transcripts. First-round RT-PCR targeting the TCR CDR3 was performed with the HTBI primer set. TCRdb reprocessed the multiplex PCR reads via MiXCR and lists one record per CDR3 protein. This sample has about 600,000 distinct CDR3 sequences, with around 15% found just once. The sequenced sample consisted of blood. Every receptor here comes from a woman aged 50 to 60 with Graves' ophthalmopathy.

J is TRBJ2-1 and V is TRBV19; weak D call: TRBD2 (5 bases). The CDR3 has 17 residues. Trimming removed 3 bases at V and 8 bases at J, with 23 bases between. Germline V gene lookup returns CDR1 LNHDA and CDR2 SQIVND (reference sequence). The CDR3 sequence: CASSISGLWEMLDEQFF. The CDR3 nucleotides read TGTGCCAGTAGTATCAGTGGCTTGTGGGAGATGTTAGATGAGCAGTTCTTC.

This clonotype showed up many times. The genes are TRBV29-1 and TRBJ1-2; possibly TRBD1 for D (6 bases). This CDR3 has 11 amino acids. Trimming shortened V by 4 bases and J by 7 bases, and 10 bases separated the two germline ends. CDR1 and CDR2 (germline): SQVTM, ANQGSEA. CDR3 nucleotide sequence: TGCAGCGTTGTAAAACAGGGTGGCTACACCTTC. Protein product: CSVVKQGGYTF.

This clonotype was seen more than once but under ten times. The chain joins TRBV20-1 to TRBJ2-7, with 11 bases that match TRBD2. This CDR3 region has 14 residues. CDR1 is DFQATT, CDR2 SNEGSKA, per germline (reference sequence). V trimming: 5 bases; J trimming: 9 bases; junction bases outside the gene matches: 12. The CDR3 spells CSAPTSGTPRGQYF. Written as DNA, the CDR3 is TGCAGTGCTCCGACTAGCGGGACACCCCGGGGGCAGTACTTC.

In this sample, this clonotype turned up many times. The chain uses TRBV6-5 and TRBJ2-2, with 12 bases aligning to TRBD2. Germline CDR1 and CDR2: MNHEY and SVGAGI. This CDR3 has 21 residues. Trimming removed 0 bases from V and 4 bases from J; junction bases left unmatched: 15. The CDR3 DNA sequence: TGTGCCAGCAGTTACTCGGCCATAGGACTAGCGGGAAGGGTAGGCACCGGGGAGCTGTTTTTT. Translating it yields CASSYSAIGLAGRVGTGELFF.

This clonotype was observed a handful of times. The chain recombines TRBV27 with TRBJ1-3; D is unclear. V lost 5 bases to trimming and J lost 0 bases, with 8 bases between them. There are 14 residues in the CDR3. Per the germline V gene, CDR1 is MNHEY and CDR2 is SMNVEV (reference sequence). CDR3 in DNA: TGTGCCAGCAGTCCGGGATACTCTGGAAACACCATATATTTT. The encoded protein is CASSPGYSGNTIYF.

This chain joins TRBV7-2 and TRBJ2-7, with a tentative D call TRBD1 (6 bases). The CDR3 spans 16 residues. Germline V CDR1 and CDR2: SGHTA, FQGNSA. V was trimmed by 7 bases and J by 5 bases, leaving 24 bases between them. The CDR3 bases are TGTGCCAGCATCAAACCAACCTGGGCAGGGGACCACGAGCAGTACTTC. It specifies CASIKPTWAGDHEQYF.

V is TRBV10-3 and J is TRBJ2-7; 7 bases are a match to TRBD1. The CDR3 sequence is 15 residues long. V trimming: 6 bases; J trimming: 8 bases; junction bases outside the gene matches: 16. Germline V gene sequence: CDR1 ENHRY, CDR2 SYGVKD. CDR3 residues: CAIRKETGSRFQQYF. CDR3 nucleotides: TGTGCCATCAGGAAAGAGACAGGGTCCCGTTTTCAGCAGTACTTC.

V is TRBV11-2 and J is TRBJ2-3; no clear D. CDR3 length: 18 residues. Germline CDR1 and CDR2: SGHAT and FQNNGV. V shed 1 base and J shed 1 base, with 18 bases lying between them. The chain's CDR3 is CASSLAPYSARGTDTQYF. CDR3 nucleotides: TGTGCCAGCAGCTTAGCCCCATACAGCGCCCGGGGCACAGATACGCAGTATTTT.

This clonotype was counted at least ten times. The V and J genes are TRBV13 and TRBJ1-2, with a weak D call TRBD1 (6 bases). The V gene's germline CDR1 is PRHDT and CDR2 FYEKMQ (reference sequence). The CDR3 loop spans 14 amino acids. V was pared by 1 base and J by 5 bases, with 11 bases between. The CDR3 sequence: CASSLEGGGYGYTF. Here the CDR3 DNA reads TGTGCCAGCAGCTTAGAAGGGGGTGGGTATGGCTACACCTTC.

The chain employs TRBV29-1 and TRBJ2-3, with unresolved D. Deletions cut 5 bases from V and 4 bases from J, with 19 bases between. Germline assignment: CDR1 SQVTM and CDR2 ANQGSEA. CDR3 length equals 15 residues. CDR3 DNA: TGCAGCGTTCTGCTAACTCTACGACAAGCAGATACGCAGTATTTT. As protein: CSVLLTLRQADTQYF.

The table lists this clonotype with many counts. The chain couples TRBV13 to TRBJ1-2, with 7 bases that match TRBD1. V lost 5 bases and J lost 8; bases outside the gene matches: 8. Germline V lookup: CDR1 PRHDT, CDR2 FYEKMQ (reference sequence). The CDR3 has 13 amino acids. CDR3 sequence (DNA): TGTGCCAGCAGCAACAGGGGCCCCGGCGGCTACACCTTC. Translating gives CASSNRGPGGYTF.

The table lists this clonotype with many counts. The chain couples TRBV7-8 to TRBJ2-7, with D possibly being TRBD2 (6 bases). The CDR3 totals 15 residues. Germline V gene lookup returns CDR1 SGHVS and CDR2 FQNEAQ. The V end was cut by 4 bases, the J end by 3 bases, with 16 bases between. CDR3 bases: TGTGCCAGCAGCTCTCCTGCGCGGGGTGGCTACGAGCAGTACTTC. Residues: CASSSPARGGYEQYF.